The T cell receptor beta chain described here comes from a study of beta chain features in type 1 diabetes. This CDR3 spans 15 amino acids. Per germline, CDR1 SGHTA and CDR2 FQGNSA. Trimming took 5 bases from V and 0 from J; bases not matched to a gene: 4. Reverse transcription of all isolated RNA meant that expressed TCRB transcripts were sequenced. Generated by immunoSEQ multiplex PCR, the TCRdb table keeps only in-frame clones and is missing some. The sample consists of 130,000 to 150,000 clones, about 9.4% of them appearing once. The receptor comes from a man aged 18-30 years in good health. Sequencing was performed on naive CD4+ T cells from blood. J is TRBJ2-1 and V is TRBV7-2, with 7 bases aligning to TRBD1. This chain's CDR3 is CASSRGQDSYNEQFF. The CDR3 DNA follows: TGTGCCAGCAGCCGTGGACAGGACTCCTACAATGAGCAGTTCTTC.